This T cell receptor (beta chain) was profiled in a study of cytomegalovirus exposure and HLA in healthy donors. Overall study context: Most donors, roughly 84% of a few hundred genotyped, fell in the Caucasian-associated ancestry cluster.

At collection, donors were nominally healthy, but unrecorded immune exposures were probable. PCR was performed using 60 Vbeta and 13 Jbeta primers. This table comes from immunoSEQ multiplex PCR, and its TCRdb copy is limited to in-frame clones, with some not included. Of under 150,000 clones in the sample, roughly 80% are singletons; the top ten hold roughly 1.1%. Concerning this clone: What it recognizes is unknown.

Study conclusions and caveats: A later analysis showed HLA-associated TCR beta chains outstripping equally common others in clonal expansion. Cytomegalovirus-associated status was assigned to approximately 160 TCR beta chains.

Per the germline V gene, CDR1 is LNHNV and CDR2 is YYDKDF (reference sequence). V was cut by 3 bases and J by 7 bases, with 10 bases left in between. The CDR3 runs to 13 residues. The specimen sequenced was PBMCs. This clonotype was obtained from a boy aged 5 to 17 in good health and CMV-seronegative. The J gene is TRBJ1-5, the V gene TRBV15; D is unclear. The CDR3 DNA reads TGTGCCACCAGCAGGGAACTGCGGCAGCCCCAGCATTTT. Amino acids: CATSRELRQPQHF.